The 24 T cell receptor beta chains below all came from one sample that was sequenced in a study of CD8 T cells in ankylosing spondylitis. MiXCR was run by TCRdb on the 5' RACE reads, yielding one entry per CDR3 protein. Of 40,000 or so distinct CDR3 sequences in the sample, 9.5% to 12% were seen once. Material for sequencing was blood, either unsorted or a sorted T cell fraction (not recorded which). The receptors were sampled from a male donor with ankylosing spondylitis or in good health (not recorded which).

The gene calls are TRBV2 and TRBJ2-2, with 7 positions matching TRBD1. The CDR3 runs to 18 residues. V lost 0 bases, J lost 0 bases, and 7 bases stayed unmatched. CDR1 is SNHLY and CDR2 is FYNNEI in the germline V gene. CDR3: CASSEALPQGSNTGELFF. In DNA, the CDR3 is TGTGCCAGCAGTGAAGCGCTTCCACAGGGGTCGAACACCGGGGAGCTGTTTTTT.

This clonotype was detected ten times or more. The V gene is TRBV12-3 or TRBV12-4, the J gene TRBJ2-7; 7 nucleotides match TRBD1. The CDR3 runs to 14 residues. Trimming cost V 6 bases and J 2 bases; bases outside gene matches: 7. The CDR3 loop reads CASSRDSSAYEQYF. The CDR3 DNA reads TGTGCCAGCAGCCGGGACAGTTCTGCCTACGAGCAGTACTTC.

This clonotype was seen more than once but under ten times. The J gene is TRBJ2-4, the V gene TRBV28; TRBD1 matches 7 bases. V dropped 6 bases and J dropped 2; count of bases not matched to a gene: 7. Germline V gene sequence: CDR1 MDHEN, CDR2 SYDVKM. This CDR3 spans 15 amino acids. CDR3 in DNA: TGTGCCAGCAGGGGGGCAGGGGGAACCAAAAACATTCAGTACTTC. Translating gives CASRGAGGTKNIQYF. Looking up the rest from reference TRBV28 and TRBJ2-4 gives the full variable domain: DVKVTQSSRYLVKRTGEKVFLECVQDMDHENMFWYRQDPGLGLRLIYFSYDVKMKEKGDIPEGYSVSREKKERFSLILESASTNQTSMYLCASRGAGGTKNIQYFGAGTRLSVL.

This chain connects TRBV7-9 to TRBJ2-7; perhaps TRBD2 as D (5 bases). The V end lost 6 bases, the J end lost 4 bases, and 13 bases lay between the germline ends. CDR3 length: 13 amino acids. The germline V gene has CDR1 SEHNR and CDR2 FQNEAQ (reference sequence). The DNA of the CDR3 is TGTGCCAGCAGTCCTCTAGGAGGTTACGAGCAGTACTTC. Protein product: CASSPLGGYEQYF.

This clonotype occurred a few times. The rearrangement uses TRBV7-2 and TRBJ1-5; D is unresolved. The germline V and J ends were trimmed by 4 bases and 2 bases, with 12 bases remaining between them. Germline V gene sequence: CDR1 SGHTA, CDR2 FQGNSA. CDR3 length: 15 residues. This CDR3 reads CASSYTLGGNQPQHF. CDR3 DNA sequence: TGTGCCAGCAGCTACACCCTGGGCGGCAATCAGCCCCAGCATTTT.

This clonotype was detected ten times or more. The chain employs TRBV5-1 and TRBJ1-1; a weak D match, TRBD1 (5 bases). Germline V gene lookup returns CDR1 SGHRS and CDR2 YFSETQ. CDR3 length equals 14 residues. The V and J ends lost 7 bases and 6 bases respectively, with 19 bases between them. The CDR3 spells CASAPNTGLAEAFF. CDR3 nucleotides: TGCGCCAGCGCCCCAAACACGGGGCTCGCTGAAGCTTTCTTT.

With respect to this clonotype: This may come from a read error, since a much larger clone is one base off. V usage is TRBV5-1 and J usage is TRBJ1-1, with 7 bases that match TRBD1. CDR3 length: 16 residues. Germline assignment: CDR1 SGHRS and CDR2 YFSETQ. Trimming at V came to 3 bases and at J to 5 bases, leaving 13 bases not matched to a gene. The CDR3 DNA reads TGCGCCAGCAGCTCAGCGACGACAGGGTTAAATACTGAAGCTTTCTTT. This encodes CASSSATTGLNTEAFF.

This clonotype was seen repeatedly, ten times or more. The V and J genes are TRBV12-3 or TRBV12-4 and TRBJ1-4, with D possibly matching TRBD1 (5 bases). V was cut by 3 bases and J by 0 bases, with 14 bases left in between. The CDR3 is 17 amino acids. CDR3 sequence: CASSFSGSGATNEKLFF. The CDR3 nucleotides are TGTGCCAGCAGTTTTTCAGGGTCTGGGGCAACTAATGAAAAACTGTTTTTT.

In its sample, this clonotype was seen a few times. The rearrangement links TRBV7-9 to TRBJ2-5; 7 nucleotides match TRBD1. Germline V gene sequence: CDR1 SEHNR, CDR2 FQNEAQ (reference sequence). The CDR3 spans 14 residues. Losses at the gene ends were 5 bases for V and 0 bases for J; bases not matched to a gene: 3. Written as DNA, the CDR3 is TGTGCCAGCAGCACAGGGACAGACCAAGAGACCCAGTACTTC. Its translation: CASSTGTDQETQYF.

The rearrangement joins TRBV27 to TRBJ2-1; D is ambiguous. Germline V gene sequence: CDR1 MNHEY, CDR2 SMNVEV (reference sequence). The CDR3 extends over 14 amino acids. The V end was cut by 2 bases, the J end by 2 bases, with 7 bases between. The DNA of the CDR3 is TGTGCCAGCAGTTTAAAAGGGACCTACAATGAGCAGTTCTTC. Translated: CASSLKGTYNEQFF.

In this sample, this clonotype turned up many times. The rearrangement joins TRBV15 to TRBJ1-4; no firm D call. CDR1 is LNHNV and CDR2 is YYDKDF in the germline V gene (reference sequence). CDR3 length: 16 residues. V was clipped by 2 bases and J by 0 bases, with 10 bases between them. CDR3 sequence: CATSRPRPATNEKLFF. As DNA, the CDR3 is TGTGCCACCAGCAGACCTAGGCCGGCAACTAATGAAAAACTGTTTTTT.

This clonotype has a count of ten or more. This rearrangement joins TRBV6-5 to TRBJ2-7, with D possibly called TRBD1 or TRBD2 (6 bases each). V lost 2 bases and J 4 bases, leaving 12 bases between the germline ends. In germline, CDR1 is MNHEY, CDR2 SVGAGI. The CDR3 spans 14 residues. Here the CDR3 reads CASSYRGDIYEQYF. In DNA form, the CDR3 reads TGTGCCAGCAGTTACAGGGGGGACATTTACGAGCAGTACTTC.

This clonotype occurred many times. The chain couples TRBV20-1 to TRBJ1-1; D may be TRBD1 (6 bases). V lost 4 bases and J lost 1, with 7 bases in between. Germline V gene sequence: CDR1 DFQATT, CDR2 SNEGSKA (reference sequence). This CDR3 spans 12 amino acids. CDR3 residues: CSAIRGNTEAFF. In DNA form, the CDR3 reads TGCAGTGCTATCAGGGGGAACACTGAAGCTTTCTTT.

The table lists this clonotype with many counts. V is TRBV5-6 and J is TRBJ2-3, with 12 bases aligning to TRBD2. The V and J ends lost 2 bases and 2 bases, in that order; junction bases with no gene match: 6. The germline V gene has CDR1 SGHDT and CDR2 YYEEEE. The CDR3 totals 17 residues. The CDR3 bases are TGTGCCAGCAGCTTCTTAAGACTAGCGGGGGACACAGATACGCAGTATTTT. Protein product: CASSFLRLAGDTDTQYF.

This clonotype was seen repeatedly, ten times or more. The gene calls are TRBV4-2 and TRBJ1-1; 7 bases map to TRBD1. With V trimmed by 0 bases and J by 3 bases, 13 bases remained unmatched. The CDR3 covers 18 residues. In germline, CDR1 is LGHNA, CDR2 YNFKEQ. CDR3: CASSQERGLIDTDTEAFF. The DNA of the CDR3 is TGTGCCAGCAGCCAAGAAAGGGGGCTGATCGATACGGACACTGAAGCTTTCTTT.

Only a few counts were recorded for this clonotype. The chain carries TRBV5-1 and TRBJ2-3, with no clear D. V shed 0 bases and J shed 0 bases, with 14 bases lying between them. Germline V CDR1 and CDR2: SGHRS, YFSETQ. The CDR3 sequence is 17 residues long. The CDR3 is CASSLEIGSVSTDTQYF. The CDR3 coding sequence is TGCGCCAGCAGCTTGGAAATAGGGTCCGTAAGCACAGATACGCAGTATTTT.

This clonotype occurred many times. The rearrangement joins TRBV6-5 to TRBJ1-1; the D gene is possibly TRBD1 (5 bases). Trimming shortened V by 4 bases and J by 7 bases, and 19 bases separated the two germline ends. There are 15 residues in the CDR3. CDR1 is MNHEY, CDR2 SVGAGI, per germline. Here the CDR3 reads CASSSQGRRQVEAFF. CDR3 in DNA: TGTGCCAGCAGTTCCCAGGGCCGACGTCAGGTTGAAGCTTTCTTT.

This clonotype has a count of ten or more. The chain carries TRBV5-1 and TRBJ2-5; the match to TRBD2 covers 12 bases. The CDR3 spans 15 residues. With V trimmed by 4 bases and J by 3 bases, 4 bases remained unmatched. Germline V gene sequence: CDR1 SGHRS, CDR2 YFSETQ. The CDR3 bases are TGCGCCAGCAGCACGGGACTAGCGGGCGAAGAGACCCAGTACTTC. Translated, it gives CASSTGLAGEETQYF.

The chain is built from TRBV15 and TRBJ2-3; 7 bases are a match to TRBD2. This CDR3 region has 17 residues. Per germline, CDR1 LNHNV and CDR2 YYDKDF (reference sequence). V dropped 0 bases and J dropped 2; count of bases not matched to a gene: 8. CDR3 coding DNA: TGTGCCACCAGCAGAGATCCCAGCGGGGAATACACAGATACGCAGTATTTT. Translation: CATSRDPSGEYTDTQYF.

Points on this clonotype: A much larger clone lies one base from this, so it may be a read error. V and J are TRBV6-2 or TRBV6-3 and TRBJ1-5; no clear D. The CDR3 is 12 residues long. Between the trimmed V and J ends, which lost 2 bases and 9 bases, there was a span of 8 bases. Germline CDR1 MNHEY, CDR2 SVGEGT. CDR3 in amino acids: CASSYRELPQHF. The CDR3 DNA sequence: TGTGCCAGCAGTTACCGTGAATTGCCCCAGCATTTT.

The CDR3 region is CASSIGARLGETQYF. DNA for the CDR3: TGTGCCAGTAGTATTGGTGCCAGGCTGGGAGAGACCCAGTACTTC. The V gene is TRBV19, the J gene TRBJ2-5; D is undetermined. V lost 3 bases and J lost 4, with 15 bases in between. CDR3 length equals 15 residues. Per the germline V gene, CDR1 is LNHDA and CDR2 is SQIVND (reference sequence).

The chain combines TRBV27 with TRBJ1-5; perhaps TRBD1 as D (6 bases). Germline V gene sequence: CDR1 MNHEY, CDR2 SMNVEV (reference sequence). The V end was cut by 3 bases, the J end by 5 bases, with 17 bases between. CDR3 size: 16 residues. In DNA, the CDR3 is TGTGCCAGCAGTTTCAGTCTGCGGGGGCGCGATCAGCCCCAGCATTTT. Its translation is CASSFSLRGRDQPQHF.

This clonotype was seen a handful of times. The V and J genes are TRBV2 and TRBJ2-1; D perhaps matches TRBD2 (6 bases). The CDR3 is made up of 14 amino acids. V gave up 4 bases and J gave up 8 bases, with 15 bases separating them. Germline CDR1 SNHLY, CDR2 FYNNEI. As DNA, the CDR3 is TGTGCCAGCAGTGGGCTAGCGAGGGTCGATGAGCAGTTCTTC. Its translation: CASSGLARVDEQFF. The entire variable domain, with the rest obtained from reference TRBV2 and TRBJ2-1, is as follows: EPEVTQTPSHQVTQMGQEVILRCVPISNHLYFYWYRQILGQKVEFLVSFYNNEISEKSEIFDDQFSVERPDGSNFTLKIRSTKLEDSAMYFCASSGLARVDEQFFGPGTRLTVL.

There are many counts of this clonotype. The rearrangement uses TRBV12-3 or TRBV12-4 and TRBJ1-1, with TRBD1 matching over 11 bases. With V trimmed by 6 bases and J by 5 bases, 11 bases remained unmatched. This CDR3 contains 16 residues. The CDR3 DNA is TGTGCCAGCAGCCAAAGCACCGGGACAGGGGGGACTGAAGCTTTCTTT. It yields the protein CASSQSTGTGGTEAFF.